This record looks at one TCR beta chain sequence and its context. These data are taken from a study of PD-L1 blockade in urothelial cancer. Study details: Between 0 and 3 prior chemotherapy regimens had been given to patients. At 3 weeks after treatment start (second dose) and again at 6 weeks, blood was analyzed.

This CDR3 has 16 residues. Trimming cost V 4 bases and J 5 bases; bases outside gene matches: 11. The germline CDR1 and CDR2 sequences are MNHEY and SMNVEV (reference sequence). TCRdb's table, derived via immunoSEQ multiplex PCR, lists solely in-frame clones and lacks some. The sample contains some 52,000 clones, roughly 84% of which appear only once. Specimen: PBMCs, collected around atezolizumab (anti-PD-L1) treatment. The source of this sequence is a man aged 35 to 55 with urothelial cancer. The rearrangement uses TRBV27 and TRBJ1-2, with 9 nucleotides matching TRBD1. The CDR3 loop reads CASSSPNRGRGYGYTF. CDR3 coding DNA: TGTGCCAGCAGTTCACCCAACAGGGGGCGCGGGTATGGCTACACCTTC.